One sample yielded the 20 T cell receptor beta chains listed below, sequenced in a study of CD8 T cells in Susac syndrome. RNA was extracted with the RNeasy kit, and a quantity of about 0.45 to 1 ug was reverse transcribed using random hexamers. TCRdb ran MiXCR on the immunoSEQ multiplex PCR reads and lists one entry per CDR3 protein. This table holds some 200,000 distinct CDR3 sequences, 75% to 95% found once. Sequencing was performed on CD4+ T cells from PBMCs. The receptors originated from a human donor with Susac syndrome.

The V call is TRBV6-5, the J call TRBJ2-7, with 11 bases matching TRBD2. The trim removed 6 bases at V and 3 bases at J, leaving 7 bases unmatched. CDR3 length equals 15 residues. The germline gives CDR1 MNHEY, CDR2 SVGAGI. CDR3 loop: CASSPTSGGIYEQYF. The CDR3 bases are TGTGCCAGCAGCCCTACTAGCGGGGGTATCTACGAGCAGTACTTC.

The V call is TRBV19, the J call TRBJ2-1; possibly TRBD1 or TRBD2 for D (6 bases each). The germline V gene encodes CDR1 LNHDA and CDR2 SQIVND (reference sequence). CDR3 length: 15 residues. V was clipped by 9 bases and J by 5 bases, with 20 bases between them. CDR3 amino acids: CASRSLRGADNEQFF. The DNA of the CDR3 is TGTGCCAGCCGCTCTCTAAGGGGGGCGGACAATGAGCAGTTCTTC.

The chain links TRBV6-6 to TRBJ1-1; TRBD1 aligns across 9 bases. V shed 6 bases and J 3 bases; nucleotides not matched to a gene: 5. The CDR3 runs to 14 residues. Germline assignment: CDR1 MNHNY and CDR2 SVGAGI (reference sequence). CDR3 bases: TGTGCCAGCAGGACAGGGGGATGGGACACTGAAGCTTTCTTT. This encodes CASRTGGWDTEAFF.

This clonotype came up once. The gene calls are TRBV3-1 and TRBJ2-1; D possibly corresponds to TRBD2 (5 bases). The V gene lost 0 bases and the J gene lost 10 bases, with 19 bases spanning the gap. This CDR3 has 16 amino acids. CDR1 and CDR2 (germline): LGHDT, YNNKEL (reference sequence). CDR3 sequence reads: CASSQESGLSNTEQFF. As DNA, the CDR3 is TGTGCCAGCAGCCAAGAGTCAGGACTGTCGAATACGGAGCAGTTCTTC.

The chain links TRBV6-1 to TRBJ2-4; TRBD2 matches at 7 bases. From germline, CDR1 is MNHNS and CDR2 SASEGT. The CDR3 is 12 residues long. After removal of 8 bases from V and 4 bases from J, the junction contained 2 bases not matched to a gene. In DNA form, the CDR3 reads TGTGCCAGCGACGGGGGGAAAAACATTCAGTACTTC. Amino acids: CASDGGKNIQYF.

The chain carries TRBV13 and TRBJ1-1; D is possibly TRBD1 (6 bases). There are 14 residues in the CDR3. Germline V CDR1 and CDR2: PRHDT, FYEKMQ (reference sequence). Deletions cut 3 bases from V and 7 bases from J, with 15 bases between. The CDR3 protein is CASSFRDRLNEAFF. For the CDR3, the DNA is TGTGCCAGCAGCTTCCGTGACAGGCTAAATGAAGCTTTCTTT.

This clonotype is a singleton in its sample. The chain has TRBV3-1 and TRBJ2-5; 9 bases are shared with TRBD2. There are 15 residues in the CDR3. Per the germline V gene, CDR1 is LGHDT and CDR2 is YNNKEL (reference sequence). Unmatched junction bases numbered 3, after V lost 2 bases and J lost 2 bases. CDR3 in DNA: TGTGCCAGCAGCCAACGCGGGGGGGGACAAGAGACCCAGTACTTC. Translated, it gives CASSQRGGGQETQYF.

The V and J genes are TRBV20-1 and TRBJ2-7, with TRBD1 identical over 7 bases. The germline gives CDR1 DFQATT, CDR2 SNEGSKA (reference sequence). CDR3 length equals 17 residues. V lost 0 bases and J lost 3; bases outside the gene matches: 14. The CDR3 DNA reads as TGCAGTGCTAGAGATCCCGACAGGGTCCGAACCCACTACGAGCAGTACTTC. Residues: CSARDPDRVRTHYEQYF.

V and J are TRBV29-1 and TRBJ2-1; 10 bases are a match to TRBD2. Germline CDR1 and CDR2: SQVTM and ANQGSEA. With V trimmed by 6 bases and J by 9 bases, 8 bases remained unmatched. This CDR3 comprises 13 residues. CDR3 in DNA: TGCAGCGTCCGAACTAGCGGGATCGGTGAGCAGTTCTTC. This gives the protein CSVRTSGIGEQFF.

The rearrangement links TRBV11-2 to TRBJ2-5; D remains unclear. V was pared by 1 base and J by 5 bases, with 5 bases between. The germline V gene has CDR1 SGHAT and CDR2 FQNNGV. The CDR3 spans 12 residues. Written as DNA, the CDR3 is TGTGCCAGCAGCTTAGGAGCCGAGACCCAGTACTTC. Translated, it gives CASSLGAETQYF.

This chain connects TRBV15 to TRBJ2-7; TRBD1 aligns across 7 bases. This CDR3 contains 14 residues. Germline V gene data show CDR1 as LNHNV and CDR2 as YYDKDF (reference sequence). The ends lost 5 bases at V and 2 bases at J; junction bases unmatched: 6. The CDR3 coding sequence is TGTGCCACCAGCGCCCGACAGGGACCCTACGAGCAGTACTTC. Amino acids: CATSARQGPYEQYF.

The chain recombines TRBV29-1 with TRBJ2-3; D ambiguous. The CDR3 loop spans 12 amino acids. CDR1 is SQVTM and CDR2 is ANQGSEA in the germline V gene. In nucleotides, the CDR3 is TGCGGGGTACTTGTTAGCACAGATACGCAGTATTTT. Protein product: CGVLVSTDTQYF.

V and J are TRBV27 and TRBJ2-1; 8 positions agree with TRBD1. With 6 bases clipped from V and 5 bases from J, the junction kept 6 bases outside the gene matches. Germline CDR1 and CDR2: MNHEY and SMNVEV (reference sequence). The CDR3 is 14 amino acids. DNA for the CDR3: TGTGCCAGCAGAGACAGGGGATATAACAATGAGCAGTTCTTC. This translates into CASRDRGYNNEQFF.

The chain recombines TRBV12-3 or TRBV12-4 with TRBJ1-2, with no clear D. The CDR3 runs 15 residues. V was clipped by 2 bases and J by 4 bases, with 14 bases between them. Here the CDR3 reads CASSLCLGFSYGYTF. The CDR3 DNA follows: TGTGCCAGCAGTTTATGTTTGGGGTTTAGCTATGGCTACACCTTC.

This rearrangement joins TRBV14 to TRBJ1-1; D ambiguous. This CDR3 has 14 residues. Germline lookup yields CDR1 SGHDN and CDR2 FVKESK. V lost 0 bases and J lost 0, with 5 bases in between. CDR3 protein: CASSQDPMNTEAFF. For the CDR3, the DNA is TGTGCCAGCAGCCAAGATCCCATGAACACTGAAGCTTTCTTT.

This chain connects TRBV3-1 to TRBJ1-5; D is uncertain. CDR3 length equals 12 residues. V was cut by 1 base and J by 7 bases, with 5 bases left in between. Germline CDR1 reads LGHDT; CDR2 reads YNNKEL (reference sequence). CDR3 amino acids: CASSQVGQPQHF. The DNA of the CDR3 is TGTGCCAGCAGCCAAGTGGGGCAGCCCCAGCATTTT.

The chain carries TRBV20-1 and TRBJ2-5, with D possibly being TRBD2 (6 bases). This CDR3 spans 16 amino acids. The V end lost 0 bases, the J end lost 1 base, and 15 bases lay between the germline ends. Germline V CDR1 and CDR2: DFQATT, SNEGSKA (reference sequence). The DNA of the CDR3 is TGCAGTGCTAGAGATCTTGGCGGGGTATTCCAAGAGACCCAGTACTTC. Encoded protein: CSARDLGGVFQETQYF.

This clonotype was recorded a few times. The chain is built from TRBV5-4 and TRBJ1-1; D not certain. V lost 6 bases to trimming and J lost 1 base, with 7 bases between them. The CDR3 is 12 residues long. Germline V gene lookup returns CDR1 SGHNT and CDR2 YYREEE (reference sequence). CDR3 nucleotides: TGTGCCAGCATGGGGAGGAACACTGAAGCTTTCTTT. Amino acids: CASMGRNTEAFF.

The rearrangement links TRBV2 to TRBJ1-2; D may be TRBD1 (5 bases). The V gene lost 11 bases and the J gene lost 2 bases, with 12 bases spanning the gap. There are 12 residues in the CDR3. From germline, CDR1 is SNHLY and CDR2 FYNNEI. CDR3: CAESAGNYGYTF. The CDR3 bases are TGTGCCGAAAGCGCAGGGAACTATGGCTACACCTTC.

The gene calls are TRBV2 and TRBJ2-3; D perhaps matches TRBD1 (6 bases). Germline-derived CDR1 and CDR2 are SNHLY and FYNNEI. There are 15 residues in the CDR3. V gave up 4 bases and J gave up 2 bases, with 13 bases separating them. Here the CDR3 DNA reads TGTGCCAGCAGTGCCACAGGGAGTCCCACAGATACGCAGTATTTT. Its protein is CASSATGSPTDTQYF.